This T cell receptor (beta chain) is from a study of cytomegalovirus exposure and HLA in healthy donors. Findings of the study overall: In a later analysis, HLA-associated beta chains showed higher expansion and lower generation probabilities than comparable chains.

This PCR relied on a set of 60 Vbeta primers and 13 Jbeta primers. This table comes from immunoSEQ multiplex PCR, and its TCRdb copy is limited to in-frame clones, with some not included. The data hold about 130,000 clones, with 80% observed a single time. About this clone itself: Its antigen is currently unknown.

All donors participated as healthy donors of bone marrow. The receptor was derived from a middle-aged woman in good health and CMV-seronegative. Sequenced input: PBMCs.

The CDR3 DNA is TGCAGCTTGGGCGGGGCTAACACTGAAGCTTTCTTT. Protein: CSLGGANTEAFF. The chain recombines TRBV29-1 with TRBJ1-1; D may be TRBD1 (5 bases). Germline-derived CDR1 and CDR2 are SQVTM and ANQGSEA. Trimming left V 8 bases short and J 2 bases short, with 12 bases between. There are 12 residues in the CDR3.